Shown below are 20 T cell receptor beta chains from a single sample sequenced in a study of cytomegalovirus exposure and HLA in healthy donors. Amplification used 60 Vbeta primers and 13 Jbeta primers. Only in-frame clones appear in the TCRdb table, and some are missing; sequencing was by immunoSEQ multiplex PCR. The profile covers some 150,000 clones, with nearly 80% appearing a single time and around 4.9% taken by the ten largest. Sequenced: PBMCs. The receptors originated from a male donor in good health and CMV-seronegative.

The V gene is TRBV19, the J gene TRBJ1-2, with D possibly being TRBD1 (5 bases). CDR1 is LNHDA, CDR2 SQIVND, per germline (reference sequence). The CDR3 is 16 residues long. V was shortened by 3 bases and J by 4 bases, with 18 bases between the two germline ends. The CDR3 sequence is CASSMVTAASSYGYTF. In DNA form, the CDR3 reads TGTGCCAGTAGTATGGTGACAGCCGCATCCAGCTATGGCTACACCTTC.

The genes are TRBV7-9 and TRBJ2-7, with D tentatively TRBD2 (6 bases). This CDR3 is built from 13 residues. With 5 bases removed from V and 11 bases from J, the gap between germline ends came to 19 bases. Germline CDR1 and CDR2: SEHNR and FQNEAQ (reference sequence). The CDR3 loop is CASSGRAGWEKYF. Written as DNA, the CDR3 is TGTGCCAGCAGCGGCAGGGCGGGGTGGGAGAAGTACTTC.

The chain uses TRBV28 and TRBJ1-1; 7 nucleotides agree with TRBD1. The germline gives CDR1 MDHEN, CDR2 SYDVKM. J was trimmed by 1 base and V by 8 bases; bases with no gene match: 7. This CDR3 is 14 amino acids long. The CDR3 sequence is CASALGQRNTEAFF. The CDR3 nucleotides are TGTGCCAGCGCCCTGGGACAGAGGAACACTGAAGCTTTCTTT.

V and J are TRBV30 and TRBJ2-3; tentative D call: TRBD2 (5 bases). Trimming pared 3 bases from V and 4 bases from J, leaving 14 bases between. CDR1 GTSNPN and CDR2 SVGIG come from the germline V gene (reference sequence). The CDR3 sequence is 14 residues long. The CDR3 bases are TGTGCCTGGAGGCGTCGGGGTAGGTCAGATACGCAGTATTTT. This gives the protein CAWRRRGRSDTQYF.

CDR3 protein: CASTAIPSNEQFF. As DNA, the CDR3 is TGTGCCAGCACCGCAATCCCCAGCAATGAGCAGTTCTTC. The chain couples TRBV6-1 to TRBJ2-1; no firm D call. This CDR3 spans 13 amino acids. Germline V gene sequence: CDR1 MNHNS, CDR2 SASEGT. Trimming took off 7 bases at V and 6 bases at J, with 13 bases between the two ends.

The chain joins TRBV4-3 to TRBJ2-3; 8 bases fit TRBD1. After removal of 2 bases from V and 4 bases from J, the junction contained 14 bases not matched to a gene. Germline lookup yields CDR1 LGHNA and CDR2 YSLEER. The CDR3 has 18 residues. Here the CDR3 DNA reads TGCGCCAGCAGCCAATCAGGAGATCGGACAGGGCGGGCAGATACGCAGTATTTT. Protein sequence: CASSQSGDRTGRADTQYF.

The rearrangement uses TRBV7-2 and TRBJ1-2; the D gene is possibly TRBD1 (5 bases). The CDR3 is 15 amino acids. CDR1 SGHTA and CDR2 FQGNSA come from the germline V gene. V gave up 3 bases and J gave up 3 bases, with 14 bases separating them. The CDR3 loop is CASSLGGGVYYGYTF. For the CDR3, the DNA is TGTGCCAGCAGCTTGGGCGGGGGGGTATACTATGGCTACACCTTC.

V usage is TRBV7-3 and J usage is TRBJ1-2; 7 bases fit TRBD1. V dropped 5 bases and J dropped 8; count of bases not matched to a gene: 14. The CDR3 spans 15 residues. Germline loops: CDR1 SGHTA, CDR2 FQGTGA. CDR3 amino acids: CASSPGGRGPSGYTF. In DNA, the CDR3 is TGTGCCAGCAGCCCCGGGGGTAGGGGGCCATCGGGCTACACCTTC.

This chain links TRBV7-9 with TRBJ1-4; a weak D match, TRBD1 (5 bases). Trimming stripped 5 bases from V and 5 bases from J, with 18 bases between. The CDR3 is 16 amino acids. Germline-derived CDR1 and CDR2 are SEHNR and FQNEAQ (reference sequence). Here the CDR3 DNA reads TGTGCCAGCAGCCGATTACAAACAGGAGCCAATGAAAAACTGTTTTTT. Its protein is CASSRLQTGANEKLFF.

The rearrangement joins TRBV5-1 to TRBJ1-1; D may be TRBD1 (6 bases). The CDR3 is 16 residues long. Trimming left V 3 bases short and J 0 bases short, with 15 bases between. Germline V gives CDR1 SGHRS, CDR2 YFSETQ. Written as DNA, the CDR3 is TGCGCCAGCAGCTACAGCGCCCAGGGGATGAACACTGAAGCTTTCTTT. Encoded protein: CASSYSAQGMNTEAFF.

The gene calls are TRBV2 and TRBJ2-7; D is ambiguous. Per the germline V gene, CDR1 is SNHLY and CDR2 is FYNNEI. V gave up 3 bases and J gave up 2 bases, with 5 bases separating them. The CDR3 is 12 amino acids. The CDR3 loop reads CASSDNTYEQYF. The CDR3, as DNA: TGTGCCAGCAGTGATAACACCTACGAGCAGTACTTC.

The chain joins TRBV29-1 to TRBJ2-7; TRBD1 matches at 8 bases. The CDR3 covers 13 residues. CDR1 and CDR2 (germline): SQVTM, ANQGSEA. V lost 5 bases and J lost 7; bases outside the gene matches: 10. The CDR3 coding sequence is TGCAGCGTTTCCAGGGGGCGTTCGGGTGAGCAGTACTTC. Encoded protein: CSVSRGRSGEQYF.

This clone has a handful of counts. This chain uses TRBV6-1 with TRBJ1-5; 7 bases fit TRBD1. V shed 6 bases and J 7 bases; nucleotides not matched to a gene: 6. CDR1 MNHNS and CDR2 SASEGT come from the germline V gene. The CDR3 contains 13 residues. The CDR3 is CASRETGVQPQHF. CDR3 nucleotides: TGTGCCAGCAGAGAAACAGGGGTACAGCCCCAGCATTTT.

The chain couples TRBV30 to TRBJ1-3; weak D call: TRBD1 (5 bases). The germline CDR1 and CDR2 sequences are GTSNPN and SVGIG (reference sequence). This CDR3 is 15 amino acids long. The V and J ends lost 0 bases and 4 bases respectively, with 13 bases between them. DNA of the CDR3: TGTGCCTGGAGTGTACAGGACCTTCGAGGAAACACCATATATTTT. It codes for CAWSVQDLRGNTIYF. Full variable domain (rest looked up from reference TRBV30 and TRBJ1-3): SQTIHQWPATLVQPVGSPLSLECTVEGTSNPNLYWYRQAAGRGLQLLFYSVGIGQISSEVPQNLSASRPQDRQFILSSKKLLLSDSGFYLCAWSVQDLRGNTIYFGEGSWLTVV.

This clone has only a few counts. This chain links TRBV7-2 with TRBJ2-2; no firm D call. V was shortened by 0 bases and J by 4 bases, with 3 bases between the two germline ends. Germline CDR1 is SGHTA and CDR2 is FQGNSA. The CDR3 covers 13 residues. The CDR3 bases are TGTGCCAGCAGCTTAGCTAGCACCGGGGAGCTGTTTTTT. Residues: CASSLASTGELFF.

The chain uses TRBV9 and TRBJ2-1, with D perhaps TRBD1 (6 bases). The CDR3 extends over 14 amino acids. Germline loops: CDR1 SGDLS, CDR2 YYNGEE. The V gene lost 0 bases and the J gene lost 5 bases, with 9 bases spanning the gap. CDR3 residues: CASSVVQGHNEQFF. The CDR3 nucleotides are TGTGCCAGCAGCGTAGTGCAGGGGCACAATGAGCAGTTCTTC. Complete variable domain (other parts from reference TRBV9 and TRBJ2-1): DSGVTQTPKHLITATGQRVTLRCSPRSGDLSVYWYQQSLDQGLQFLIQYYNGEERAKGNILERFSAQQFPDLHSELNLSSLELGDSALYFCASSVVQGHNEQFFGPGTRLTVL.

DNA of the CDR3: TGCGCCAGCAGCCAAGACGGGACAGAAGGAAACACCATATATTTT. Amino acid sequence: CASSQDGTEGNTIYF. V gene TRBV4-3 combines with J gene TRBJ1-3; 7 nucleotides line up with TRBD1. V lost 0 bases and J lost 4; bases outside the gene matches: 3. Germline CDR1 and CDR2: LGHNA and YSLEER. CDR3 length: 15 amino acids.

This rearrangement joins TRBV20-1 to TRBJ2-1; D gene unclear. The CDR3 runs to 11 residues. Germline V CDR1 and CDR2: DFQATT, SNEGSKA (reference sequence). The V end lost 5 bases, the J end lost 6 bases, and 8 bases lay between the germline ends. The CDR3: CSAFRVNEQFF. In nucleotides, the CDR3 is TGCAGTGCTTTTCGGGTCAATGAGCAGTTCTTC.

The chain is built from TRBV28 and TRBJ2-7, with D tentatively TRBD1 (5 bases). Per the germline V gene, CDR1 is MDHEN and CDR2 is SYDVKM. Trimming stripped 4 bases from V and 2 bases from J, with 18 bases between. The CDR3 loop spans 16 amino acids. The CDR3 protein is CASSSSTVFPPYEQYF. In DNA form, the CDR3 reads TGTGCCAGCAGTTCCTCGACAGTTTTCCCCCCCTACGAGCAGTACTTC.

The rearrangement links TRBV5-4 to TRBJ1-1; a weak D match, TRBD1 (5 bases). There are 13 residues in the CDR3. Germline lookup yields CDR1 SGHNT and CDR2 YYREEE (reference sequence). V lost 2 bases and J lost 5, with 10 bases in between. In nucleotides, the CDR3 is TGTGCCAGCAGCTTAACGGGGGGAACTGAAGCTTTCTTT. It specifies CASSLTGGTEAFF.